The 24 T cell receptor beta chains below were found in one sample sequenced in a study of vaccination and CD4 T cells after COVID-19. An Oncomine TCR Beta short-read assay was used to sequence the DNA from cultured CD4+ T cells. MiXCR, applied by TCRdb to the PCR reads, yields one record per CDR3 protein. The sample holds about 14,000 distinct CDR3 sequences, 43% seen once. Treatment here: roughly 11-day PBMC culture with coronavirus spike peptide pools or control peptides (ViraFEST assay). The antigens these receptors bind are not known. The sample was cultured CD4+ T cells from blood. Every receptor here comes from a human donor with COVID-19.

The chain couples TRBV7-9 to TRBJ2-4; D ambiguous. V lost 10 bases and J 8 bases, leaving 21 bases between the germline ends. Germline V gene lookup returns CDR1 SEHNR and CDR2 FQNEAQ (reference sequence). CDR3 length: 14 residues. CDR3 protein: CATLPEVEPDIQYF. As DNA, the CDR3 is TGTGCCACCCTACCCGAGGTGGAACCTGACATTCAGTACTTC.

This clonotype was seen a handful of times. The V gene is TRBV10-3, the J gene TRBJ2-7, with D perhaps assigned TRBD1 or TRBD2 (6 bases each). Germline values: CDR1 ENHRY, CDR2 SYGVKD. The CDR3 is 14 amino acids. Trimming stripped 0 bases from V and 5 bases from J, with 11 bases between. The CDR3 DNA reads TGTGCCATCAGTGAGTCCCCGAGGGGGGACGAGCAGTACTTC. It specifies CAISESPRGDEQYF.

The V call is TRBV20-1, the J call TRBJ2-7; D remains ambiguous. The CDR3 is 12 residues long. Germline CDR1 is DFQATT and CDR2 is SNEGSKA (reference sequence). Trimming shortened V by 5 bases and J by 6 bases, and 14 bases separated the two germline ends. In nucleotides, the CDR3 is TGCAGTGCTCCACGGAAAATGCTCGAGCAGTACTTC. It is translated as CSAPRKMLEQYF.

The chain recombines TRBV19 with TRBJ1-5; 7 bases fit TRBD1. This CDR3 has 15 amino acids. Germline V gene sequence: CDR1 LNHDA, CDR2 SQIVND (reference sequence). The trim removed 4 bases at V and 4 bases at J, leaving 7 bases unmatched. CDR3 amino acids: CASSRSGGFNQPQHF. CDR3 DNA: TGTGCCAGTAGTAGATCAGGGGGATTTAATCAGCCCCAGCATTTT.

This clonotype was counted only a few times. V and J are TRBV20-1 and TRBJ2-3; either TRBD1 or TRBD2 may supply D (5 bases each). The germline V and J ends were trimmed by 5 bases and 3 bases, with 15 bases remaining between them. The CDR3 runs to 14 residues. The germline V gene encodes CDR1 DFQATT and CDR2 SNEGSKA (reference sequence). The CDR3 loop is CSARRGVGTDTQYF. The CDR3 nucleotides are TGCAGTGCTCGCCGAGGGGTAGGGACAGATACGCAGTATTTT.

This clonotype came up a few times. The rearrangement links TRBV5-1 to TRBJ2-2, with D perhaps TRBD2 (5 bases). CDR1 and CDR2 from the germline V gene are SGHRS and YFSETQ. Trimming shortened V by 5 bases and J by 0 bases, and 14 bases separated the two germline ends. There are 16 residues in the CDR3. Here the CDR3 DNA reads TGCGCCAGCAGGGGCCAGCCCGGGGCGAACACCGGGGAGCTGTTTTTT. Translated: CASRGQPGANTGELFF.

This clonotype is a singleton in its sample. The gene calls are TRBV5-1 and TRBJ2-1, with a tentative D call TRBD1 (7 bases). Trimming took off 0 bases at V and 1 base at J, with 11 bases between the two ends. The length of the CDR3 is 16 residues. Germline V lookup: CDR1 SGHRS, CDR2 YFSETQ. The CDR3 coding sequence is TGCGCCAGCAGCTTGGCCCCAGGGGGGTCCTACAATGAGCAGTTCTTC. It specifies CASSLAPGGSYNEQFF.

The CDR3, as DNA: TGCGCCAGCAGCCAAGATTGGTCAGGGGAAACGCCTTATAATTCACCCCTCCACTTT. Its translation is CASSQDWSGETPYNSPLHF. This sequence joins TRBV4-1 and TRBJ1-6; a weak D match, TRBD1 (6 bases). From germline, CDR1 is MGHRA and CDR2 YSYEKL. V was shortened by 0 bases and J by 4 bases, with 19 bases between the two germline ends. The CDR3 contains 19 residues.

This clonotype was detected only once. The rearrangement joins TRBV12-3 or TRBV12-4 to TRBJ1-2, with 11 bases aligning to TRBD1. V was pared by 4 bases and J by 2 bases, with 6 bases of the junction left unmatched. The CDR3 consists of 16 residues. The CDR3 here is CASSSRDRGGNYGYTF. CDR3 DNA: TGTGCCAGCAGTTCCCGGGACAGGGGGGGGAACTATGGCTACACCTTC.

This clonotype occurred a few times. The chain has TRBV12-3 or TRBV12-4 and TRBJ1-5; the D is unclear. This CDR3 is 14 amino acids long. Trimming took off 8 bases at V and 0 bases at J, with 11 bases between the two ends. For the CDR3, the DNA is TGTGCCAGCGTTATGGGCGGTAGCAATCAGCCCCAGCATTTT. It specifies CASVMGGSNQPQHF.

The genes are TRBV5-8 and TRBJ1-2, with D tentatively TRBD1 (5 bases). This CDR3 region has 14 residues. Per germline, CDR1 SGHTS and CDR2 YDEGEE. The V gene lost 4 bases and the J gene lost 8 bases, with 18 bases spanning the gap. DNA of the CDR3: TGTGCCAGCAGCACCCGATGGGGCAGAGGGGGCTACACCTTC. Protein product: CASSTRWGRGGYTF.

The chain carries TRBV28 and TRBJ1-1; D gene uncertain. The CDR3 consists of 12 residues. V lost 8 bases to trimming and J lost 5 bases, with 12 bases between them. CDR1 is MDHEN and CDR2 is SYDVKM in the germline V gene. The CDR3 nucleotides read TGTGCCAGCGCCACACTTGGGACTGAAGCTTTCTTT. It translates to CASATLGTEAFF.

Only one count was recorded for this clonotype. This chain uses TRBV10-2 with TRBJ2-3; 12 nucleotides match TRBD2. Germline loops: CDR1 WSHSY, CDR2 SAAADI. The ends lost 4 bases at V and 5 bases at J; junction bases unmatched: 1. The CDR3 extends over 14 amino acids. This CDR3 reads CASSGLAGVDTQYF. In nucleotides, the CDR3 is TGCGCCAGCAGTGGACTAGCGGGGGTAGATACGCAGTATTTT.

In DNA form, the CDR3 reads TGTGCCAGTAGACTTAGCGGAGATACGCAGTATTTT. Protein sequence: CASRLSGDTQYF. This chain connects TRBV19 to TRBJ2-3, with D possibly matching TRBD2 (6 bases). Trimming shortened V by 6 bases and J by 5 bases, and 9 bases separated the two germline ends. The germline gives CDR1 LNHDA, CDR2 SQIVND (reference sequence). The CDR3 extends over 12 amino acids.

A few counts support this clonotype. Written as DNA, the CDR3 is TGTGCCAGCAGCGTAATAGCGGGGGGATTCACAGATACGCAGTATTTT. Protein product: CASSVIAGGFTDTQYF. The rearrangement uses TRBV7-9 and TRBJ2-3, with 10 bases lining up with TRBD2. J gave up 2 bases and V 5 bases, and 7 bases lay outside the gene matches. Germline V lookup: CDR1 SEHNR, CDR2 FQNEAQ (reference sequence). This CDR3 has 16 amino acids.

The CDR3 loop is CSARDRKTNYGYTF. CDR3 DNA: TGCAGTGCTAGGGACAGAAAAACTAACTATGGCTACACCTTC. The chain combines TRBV20-1 with TRBJ1-2; weak D call: TRBD1 (6 bases). Germline V CDR1 and CDR2: DFQATT, SNEGSKA (reference sequence). The CDR3 is made up of 14 amino acids. V was pared by 3 bases and J by 0 bases, with 11 bases between.

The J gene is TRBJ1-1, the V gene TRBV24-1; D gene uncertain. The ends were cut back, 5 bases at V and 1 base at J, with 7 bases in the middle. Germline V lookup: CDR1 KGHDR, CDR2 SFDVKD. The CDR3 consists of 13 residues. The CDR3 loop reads CATSVGKNTEAFF. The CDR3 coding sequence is TGTGCCACCAGTGTAGGTAAGAACACTGAAGCTTTCTTT.

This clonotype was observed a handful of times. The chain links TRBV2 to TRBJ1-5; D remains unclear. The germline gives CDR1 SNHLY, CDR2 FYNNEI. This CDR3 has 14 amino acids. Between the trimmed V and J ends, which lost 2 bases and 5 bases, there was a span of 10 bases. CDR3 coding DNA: TGTGCCAGCAGTGAACAGACCACGGATCAGCCCCAGCATTTT. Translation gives CASSEQTTDQPQHF.

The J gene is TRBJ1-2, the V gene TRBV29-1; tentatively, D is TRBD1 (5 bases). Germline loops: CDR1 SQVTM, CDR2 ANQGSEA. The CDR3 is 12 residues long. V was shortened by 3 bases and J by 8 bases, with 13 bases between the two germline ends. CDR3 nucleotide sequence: TGCAGCGTTGAGGGGACCTTAGGCGGCTACACCTTC. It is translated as CSVEGTLGGYTF.

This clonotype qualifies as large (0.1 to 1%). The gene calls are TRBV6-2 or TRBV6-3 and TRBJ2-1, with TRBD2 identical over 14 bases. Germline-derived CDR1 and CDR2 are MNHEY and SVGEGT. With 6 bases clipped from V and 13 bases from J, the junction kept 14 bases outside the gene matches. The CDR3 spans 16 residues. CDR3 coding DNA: TGTGCCAGCAGGAAACCGGGACTAGCGGGGGATTGGGGTCAGTTCTTC. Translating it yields CASRKPGLAGDWGQFF.

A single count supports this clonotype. CDR3 in DNA: TGTGCTAGTGGTTTAGGGAGCAATCAGCCCCAGCATTTT. It codes for CASGLGSNQPQHF. V gene TRBV12-5 combines with J gene TRBJ1-5; D uncertain. Deletions cut 3 bases from V and 1 base from J, with 4 bases between. The CDR3 is made up of 13 amino acids. Looked up from germline, CDR1 is LGHNT and CDR2 is FRNRAP.

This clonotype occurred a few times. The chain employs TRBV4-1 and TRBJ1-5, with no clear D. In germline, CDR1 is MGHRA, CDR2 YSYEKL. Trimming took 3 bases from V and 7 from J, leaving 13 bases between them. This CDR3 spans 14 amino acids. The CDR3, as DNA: TGCGCCAGCAGCCATATTGGCTTGCACCAGCCCCAGCATTTT. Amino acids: CASSHIGLHQPQHF.

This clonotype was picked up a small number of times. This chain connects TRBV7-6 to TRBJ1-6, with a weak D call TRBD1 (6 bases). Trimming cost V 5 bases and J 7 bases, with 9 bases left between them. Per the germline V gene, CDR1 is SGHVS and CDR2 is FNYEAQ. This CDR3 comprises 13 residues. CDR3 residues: CASSTGQNSPLHF. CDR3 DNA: TGTGCCAGCAGCACCGGACAGAATTCACCCCTCCACTTT.

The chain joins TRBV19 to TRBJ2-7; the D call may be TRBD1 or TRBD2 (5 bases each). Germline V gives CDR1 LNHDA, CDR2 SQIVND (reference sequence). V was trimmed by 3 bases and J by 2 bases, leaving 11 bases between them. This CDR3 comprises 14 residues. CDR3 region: CASSMGPVTYEQYF. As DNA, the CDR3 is TGTGCCAGTAGTATGGGACCGGTCACCTACGAGCAGTACTTC.